Following are 32 T cell receptor beta chains from one sample sequenced in a study of cytomegalovirus exposure and HLA in healthy donors. Use of 60 Vbeta and 13 Jbeta primers characterized the PCR. Assay: immunoSEQ multiplex PCR; the TCRdb copy retains only in-frame clones and omits some. In the table there are roughly 120,000 clones, roughly 74% of which are singletons. Sequencing was carried out using PBMCs. Receptor source: a woman between 50 and 59 years old in good health and CMV-seropositive.

The genes are TRBV5-1 and TRBJ1-2; D ambiguous. The CDR3 has 16 amino acids. V shed 3 bases and J shed 0 bases, with 15 bases lying between them. Germline assignment: CDR1 SGHRS and CDR2 YFSETQ. The CDR3 protein is CASSSVGLDSNYGYTF. As DNA, the CDR3 is TGCGCCAGCAGCTCTGTCGGACTGGACTCTAACTATGGCTACACCTTC. The full variable domain, in which reference TRBV5-1 and TRBJ1-2 provide the parts outside the CDR3, is KAGVTQTPRYLIKTRGQQVTLSCSPISGHRSVSWYQQTPGQGLQFLFEYFSETQRNKGNFPGRFSGRQFSNSRSEMNVSTLELGDSALYLCASSSVGLDSNYGYTFGSGTRLTVV.

This sequence joins TRBV11-2 and TRBJ2-7; D call uncertain. There are 14 residues in the CDR3. With 2 bases removed from V and 2 bases from J, the gap between germline ends came to 10 bases. The germline V gene encodes CDR1 SGHAT and CDR2 FQNNGV. The CDR3 DNA reads TGTGCCAGCAGCTTATCGGTCATCCCCTACGAGCAGTACTTC. Protein sequence: CASSLSVIPYEQYF.

This rearrangement joins TRBV10-3 to TRBJ2-2, with 11 bases matching TRBD2. Germline V lookup: CDR1 ENHRY, CDR2 SYGVKD. The length of the CDR3 is 17 residues. Losses at the gene ends were 6 bases for V and 2 bases for J; bases not matched to a gene: 8. CDR3 region: CAIRTGLAGENTGELFF. CDR3 nucleotide sequence: TGTGCCATCAGAACCGGACTAGCGGGCGAAAACACCGGGGAGCTGTTTTTT.

This clone has more than one count but fewer than ten. The V call is TRBV30, the J call TRBJ1-6, with TRBD1 identical over 7 bases. Germline CDR1 GTSNPN, CDR2 SVGIG (reference sequence). The trim removed 4 bases at V and 2 bases at J, leaving 5 bases unmatched. The CDR3 has 15 residues. CDR3 loop: CAWTTGTPYNSPLHF. The DNA for the CDR3 is TGTGCCTGGACGACAGGGACACCCTATAATTCACCCCTCCACTTT.

This clone has just a few counts. The V and J genes are TRBV25-1 and TRBJ1-2; D unclear. The germline V gene encodes CDR1 MGHDK and CDR2 SYGVNS. Between the trimmed V and J ends, which lost 5 bases and 4 bases, there was a span of 5 bases. This CDR3 has 11 residues. CDR3 bases: TGTGCCAGCAGTCCAGGCTATGGCTACACCTTC. Its translation is CASSPGYGYTF.

The chain links TRBV18 to TRBJ2-1; D not resolved. With 3 bases removed from V and 3 bases from J, the gap between germline ends came to 9 bases. The CDR3 has 14 residues. The germline V gene encodes CDR1 KGHSH and CDR2 LQKENI. The CDR3 region has the DNA TGTGCCAGCTCACCGACCGGGTTCTACAATGAGCAGTTCTTC. Translated: CASSPTGFYNEQFF.

The CDR3 region is CASLYSYNSPLHF. Here the CDR3 DNA reads TGTGCCAGCTTATACTCCTATAATTCACCCCTCCACTTT. This chain uses TRBV19 with TRBJ1-6, with D uncertain. Between the trimmed V and J ends, which lost 9 bases and 0 bases, there was a span of 6 bases. CDR3 length equals 13 residues. From germline, CDR1 is LNHDA and CDR2 SQIVND (reference sequence). The entire variable domain, with the rest obtained from reference TRBV19 and TRBJ1-6, is as follows: DGGITQSPKYLFRKEGQNVTLSCEQNLNHDAMYWYRQDPGQGLRLIYYSQIVNDFQKGDIAEGYSVSREKKESFPLTVTSAQKNPTAFYLCASLYSYNSPLHFGNGTRLTVT.

Details on this clone: Compared with germline, one end of the junction differs, possibly owing to a read error. The chain links TRBV29-1 to TRBJ1-2; 9 bases fit TRBD1. Germline V gene sequence: CDR1 SQVTM, CDR2 ANQGSEA. The CDR3 runs 14 residues. The CDR3, as DNA: TGCAGCGCCACCCAGGACAGGGGTAACTCTGGCTACACCTTC. It translates to CSATQDRGNSGYTF.

CDR3 region: CASSLTGTATYNEQFF. In DNA, the CDR3 is TGTGCCAGCTCACTAACCGGGACAGCGACCTACAATGAGCAGTTCTTC. The genes are TRBV18 and TRBJ2-1, with 7 bases identical to TRBD1. The V gene end was trimmed by 4 bases and the J gene end by 2 bases; junction bases not matched to a gene: 8. This CDR3 comprises 16 residues. Germline CDR1 and CDR2: KGHSH and LQKENI.

The rearrangement joins TRBV27 to TRBJ1-6; perhaps TRBD1 as D (6 bases). The V gene's germline CDR1 is MNHEY and CDR2 SMNVEV (reference sequence). Trimming took 0 bases from V and 7 from J, leaving 10 bases between them. The CDR3 has 15 amino acids. CDR3 residues: CASSLSTRGNSPLHF. The CDR3 bases are TGTGCCAGCAGTTTATCCACCAGGGGAAATTCACCCCTCCACTTT.

This chain connects TRBV7-2 to TRBJ2-7, with D possibly being TRBD2 (6 bases). Germline V gene sequence: CDR1 SGHTA, CDR2 FQGNSA. Trimming left V 4 bases short and J 6 bases short, with 13 bases between. The CDR3 contains 13 residues. CDR3 protein: CASSSLRGGEQYF. The CDR3 DNA sequence: TGTGCCAGCAGCTCCCTGCGGGGCGGCGAGCAGTACTTC.

The rearrangement uses TRBV19 and TRBJ2-1; possibly TRBD1 for D (6 bases). Germline V gene lookup returns CDR1 LNHDA and CDR2 SQIVND (reference sequence). This CDR3 is built from 15 residues. V lost 3 bases and J lost 0, with 9 bases in between. This CDR3 is CASSMGASSYNEQFF. The CDR3 DNA sequence: TGTGCCAGTAGTATGGGGGCAAGCTCCTACAATGAGCAGTTCTTC.

The gene calls are TRBV28 and TRBJ2-7; D unclear. The germline CDR1 and CDR2 sequences are MDHEN and SYDVKM. This CDR3 contains 11 residues. Trimming took 7 bases from V and 3 from J, leaving 7 bases between them. CDR3 nucleotide sequence: TGTGCCAGCAATCAAAACTACGAGCAGTACTTC. Its protein is CASNQNYEQYF.

This clone showed up just a few times. The chain has TRBV5-1 and TRBJ1-2, with TRBD1 matching over 9 bases. This CDR3 spans 13 amino acids. Germline CDR1 is SGHRS and CDR2 is YFSETQ. V shed 3 bases, J shed 8 bases, and the junction held 5 bases outside the gene matches. CDR3 residues: CASSSETGGGYTF. CDR3 bases: TGCGCCAGCAGCTCGGAAACAGGGGGCGGCTACACCTTC.

This clone was counted only a few times. The chain is built from TRBV19 and TRBJ2-7, with 10 bases that match TRBD1. Germline CDR1 and CDR2: LNHDA and SQIVND (reference sequence). V dropped 7 bases and J dropped 5; count of bases not matched to a gene: 8. The CDR3 totals 14 residues. CDR3 region: CASNNGQGGNEQYF. As DNA, the CDR3 is TGTGCCAGTAATAATGGACAGGGGGGCAACGAGCAGTACTTC.

The genes are TRBV7-2 and TRBJ2-5, with D tentatively TRBD1 (6 bases). V was trimmed by 5 bases and J by 2 bases, leaving 9 bases between them. Germline V lookup: CDR1 SGHTA, CDR2 FQGNSA. The CDR3 covers 13 residues. The CDR3 DNA is TGTGCCAGCAGCCAAGACAGGCAAGAGACCCAGTACTTC. Translating gives CASSQDRQETQYF.

CDR3 loop: CASSGTGGADGYTF. CDR3 in DNA: TGTGCCAGCAGCGGAACAGGGGGCGCGGATGGCTACACCTTC. The chain employs TRBV7-9 and TRBJ1-2; 9 bases map to TRBD1. Germline lookup yields CDR1 SEHNR and CDR2 FQNEAQ (reference sequence). The CDR3 loop spans 14 amino acids. After removal of 5 bases from V and 6 bases from J, the junction contained 7 bases not matched to a gene. The whole variable domain, filled in from reference TRBV7-9 and TRBJ1-2, reads DTGVSQNPRHKITKRGQNVTFRCDPISEHNRLYWYRQTLGQGPEFLTYFQNEAQLEKSRLLSDRFSAERPKGSFSTLEIQRTEQGDSAMYLCASSGTGGADGYTFGSGTRLTVV.

The chain has TRBV9 and TRBJ1-1, with 7 bases lining up with TRBD1. V gave up 1 base and J gave up 4 bases; unmatched junction bases: 4. The CDR3 sequence is 14 residues long. Germline CDR1 and CDR2: SGDLS and YYNGEE. The CDR3 DNA reads TGTGCCAGCAGCGTAACGGACAGGTCCACTGAAGCTTTCTTT. It encodes CASSVTDRSTEAFF. Supplemented by reference TRBV9 and TRBJ1-1, the full variable domain reads DSGVTQTPKHLITATGQRVTLRCSPRSGDLSVYWYQQSLDQGLQFLIQYYNGEERAKGNILERFSAQQFPDLHSELNLSSLELGDSALYFCASSVTDRSTEAFFGQGTRLTVV.

About this clone itself: This sample also contains other DNA sequences that code for the same CDR3. This sequence joins TRBV5-4 and TRBJ1-2; D may be TRBD1 (5 bases). The V gene lost 0 bases and the J gene lost 3 bases, with 9 bases spanning the gap. The CDR3 consists of 14 residues. CDR1 is SGHNT and CDR2 is YYREEE in the germline V gene (reference sequence). The CDR3 loop is CASSLEGGDYGYTF. The CDR3 nucleotides are TGTGCCAGCAGCTTGGAAGGAGGGGACTATGGCTACACCTTC.

V gene TRBV7-2 combines with J gene TRBJ2-5; 10 bases are a match to TRBD2. TRBJ2-7 matches the DNA end more closely, so the J call is doubtful. CDR3 length: 17 residues. From germline, CDR1 is SGHTA and CDR2 FQGNSA. CDR3 region: CASSPRLSSGGAYEQYF. CDR3 DNA: TGTGCCAGCAGCCCCCGCCTATCGAGCGGGGGGGCGTACGAGCAGTACTTC.

This clone was detected only a few times. This chain joins TRBV6-1 and TRBJ1-1, with D unresolved. Germline CDR1 and CDR2: MNHNS and SASEGT. The V end was cut by 7 bases, the J end by 0 bases, with 9 bases between. The CDR3 has 13 amino acids. CDR3 in amino acids: CASKERVNTEAFF. CDR3 in DNA: TGTGCCAGCAAGGAGAGGGTGAACACTGAAGCTTTCTTT.

The V and J genes are TRBV4-2 and TRBJ2-2; 7 bases are shared with TRBD1. The length of the CDR3 is 18 residues. The trim removed 0 bases at V and 6 bases at J, leaving 13 bases unmatched. In germline, CDR1 is LGHNA, CDR2 YNFKEQ. The CDR3: CASSQELRGPARAGELFF. CDR3 sequence (DNA): TGTGCCAGCAGCCAAGAATTAAGGGGGCCGGCGAGGGCCGGGGAGCTGTTTTTT.

V usage is TRBV9 and J usage is TRBJ1-2, with D perhaps TRBD1 (6 bases). V shed 0 bases and J shed 8 bases, with 14 bases lying between them. CDR3 length equals 14 residues. Per the germline V gene, CDR1 is SGDLS and CDR2 is YYNGEE. CDR3 amino acids: CASSVVRGGDGYTF. The DNA of the CDR3 is TGTGCCAGCAGCGTAGTGAGAGGGGGGGACGGCTACACCTTC.

The chain links TRBV19 to TRBJ1-5; 8 bases match TRBD1. Germline CDR1 reads LNHDA; CDR2 reads SQIVND (reference sequence). The CDR3 is 15 residues long. V was pared by 9 bases and J by 4 bases, with 11 bases of the junction left unmatched. CDR3 DNA sequence: TGTGCCAGCCACCCAACAGGGGGAGGAAATCAGCCCCAGCATTTT. Residues: CASHPTGGGNQPQHF. Based on the CDR3 plus reference TRBV19 and TRBJ1-5, the full variable domain is DGGITQSPKYLFRKEGQNVTLSCEQNLNHDAMYWYRQDPGQGLRLIYYSQIVNDFQKGDIAEGYSVSREKKESFPLTVTSAQKNPTAFYLCASHPTGGGNQPQHFGDGTRLSIL.

The CDR3: CASSQETGSGQPQHF. The CDR3 DNA reads TGTGCCAGCAGCCAAGAGACAGGGTCAGGTCAGCCCCAGCATTTT. The chain is built from TRBV4-2 and TRBJ1-5; 7 bases match TRBD1. The ends lost 0 bases at V and 6 bases at J; junction bases unmatched: 5. From germline, CDR1 is LGHNA and CDR2 YNFKEQ. The CDR3 has 15 amino acids.

In its sample, this clone was seen a few times. CDR3 amino acids: CASSPGLAGGRGTGELFF. CDR3 coding DNA: TGCGCCAGCAGCCCAGGACTAGCGGGGGGGCGAGGCACCGGGGAGCTGTTTTTT. The chain employs TRBV5-1 and TRBJ2-2; 15 bases align to TRBD2. Germline CDR1 reads SGHRS; CDR2 reads YFSETQ. The CDR3 loop spans 18 amino acids. After removal of 4 bases from V and 4 bases from J, the junction contained 8 bases not matched to a gene.

The chain couples TRBV7-9 to TRBJ2-5; 7 positions match TRBD2. Trimming took 5 bases from V and 9 from J; bases not matched to a gene: 9. Germline values: CDR1 SEHNR, CDR2 FQNEAQ (reference sequence). CDR3 size: 13 residues. CDR3 in DNA: TGTGCCAGCAGCACCGGACTAGAGTATGCCCAGTACTTC. This translates into CASSTGLEYAQYF. Filled out from reference TRBV7-9 and TRBJ2-5, the complete variable domain reads DTGVSQNPRHKITKRGQNVTFRCDPISEHNRLYWYRQTLGQGPEFLTYFQNEAQLEKSRLLSDRFSAERPKGSFSTLEIQRTEQGDSAMYLCASSTGLEYAQYFGPGTRLLVL.

This rearrangement joins TRBV9 to TRBJ2-7, with 11 bases matching TRBD2. The J segment lost 2 bases and the V segment lost 4 bases, leaving 5 bases of the junction unmatched. Germline lookup yields CDR1 SGDLS and CDR2 YYNGEE. The CDR3 loop spans 15 amino acids. CDR3 sequence reads: CASSTSGGLTYEQYF. The CDR3 nucleotides are TGTGCCAGCAGCACTAGCGGGGGACTTACCTACGAGCAGTACTTC.

In nucleotides, the CDR3 is TGTGCCAGCAGTTTAAGACAGATTAGCTCCTACGAGCAGTACTTC. It yields the protein CASSLRQISSYEQYF. The V call is TRBV28, the J call TRBJ2-7, with D possibly matching TRBD1 (5 bases). CDR3 length: 15 residues. Germline CDR1 reads MDHEN; CDR2 reads SYDVKM. V was trimmed by 2 bases and J by 0 bases, leaving 11 bases between them.

The chain links TRBV7-9 to TRBJ1-2; TRBD1 matches 8 bases. The V gene end was trimmed by 5 bases and the J gene end by 10 bases; junction bases not matched to a gene: 3. This CDR3 is 11 amino acids long. Germline V CDR1 and CDR2: SEHNR, FQNEAQ (reference sequence). The CDR3 reads CASSLDRDYTF. In DNA, the CDR3 is TGTGCCAGCAGCCTGGACAGGGACTACACCTTC.

The CDR3 bases are TGTGCCATCAGCGCCGGATTGGCGGGAGTTGGAAACGAGCAGTACTTC. Amino acids: CAISAGLAGVGNEQYF. The V gene is TRBV10-3, the J gene TRBJ2-7; TRBD2 matches at 7 bases. The V gene's germline CDR1 is ENHRY and CDR2 SYGVKD. The CDR3 length is 16 residues. V trimming: 6 bases; J trimming: 5 bases; junction bases outside the gene matches: 16.

The chain recombines TRBV5-1 with TRBJ2-6; TRBD1 agrees at 8 bases. The CDR3 contains 16 residues. Germline V gene lookup returns CDR1 SGHRS and CDR2 YFSETQ. V was pared by 3 bases and J by 0 bases, with 2 bases of the junction left unmatched. This CDR3 is CASSWQGASGANVLTF. The DNA for the CDR3 is TGCGCCAGCAGCTGGCAGGGGGCCTCTGGGGCCAACGTCCTGACTTTC.